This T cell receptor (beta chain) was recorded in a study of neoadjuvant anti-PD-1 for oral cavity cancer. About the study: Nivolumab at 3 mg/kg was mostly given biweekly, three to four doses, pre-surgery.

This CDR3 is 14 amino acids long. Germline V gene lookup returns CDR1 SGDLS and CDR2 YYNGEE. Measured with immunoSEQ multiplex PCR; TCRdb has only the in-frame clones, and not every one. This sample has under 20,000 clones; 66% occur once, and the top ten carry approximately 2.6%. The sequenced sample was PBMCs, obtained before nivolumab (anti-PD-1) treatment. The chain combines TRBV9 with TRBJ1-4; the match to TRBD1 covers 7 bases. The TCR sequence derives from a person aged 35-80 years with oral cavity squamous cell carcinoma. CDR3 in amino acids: CAEDREATNEKLFF. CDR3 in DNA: TGTGCAGAAGACAGGGAAGCAACTAATGAAAAACTGTTTTTT.